The 12 T cell receptor beta chains listed next were all sequenced from one sample in a study of post-analysis software for immune sequencing data. Overall study findings and caveats: Several TRBV segments (TRBV5-6, TRBV5-1 and TRBV20-1 among them) occurred more frequently in patients than in controls.

Their specific antigens are unknown. Libraries were made from TCR beta cDNA, and they carried unique molecular identifiers. A single record per CDR3 protein comes from TCRdb applying MiXCR to the PCR reads. The sample lists roughly 400,000 distinct CDR3 sequences, about 39% occurring once. The sample comprised blood. These receptors all stem from a girl aged 2-10 years with multiple sclerosis.

The chain employs TRBV28 and TRBJ2-3; TRBD1 matches 7 bases. The J segment lost 6 bases and the V segment lost 5 bases, leaving 14 bases of the junction unmatched. The CDR3 is made up of 16 amino acids. CDR1 MDHEN and CDR2 SYDVKM come from the germline V gene. The CDR3, as DNA: TGTGCCAGCAGTCCAGCCGACAGGGAAAGATCGGATACGCAGTATTTT. Its protein is CASSPADRERSDTQYF.

This clonotype was picked up many times. V gene TRBV5-1 combines with J gene TRBJ2-3; 7 bases fit TRBD2. The J segment lost 2 bases and the V segment lost 1 base, leaving 4 bases of the junction unmatched. Germline CDR1 SGHRS, CDR2 YFSETQ. The CDR3 sequence is 15 residues long. The CDR3, as DNA: TGCGCCAGCAGCTTGAGGACTAGTGACACAGATACGCAGTATTTT. Protein sequence: CASSLRTSDTDTQYF.

This clonotype was detected a few times. The J gene is TRBJ2-5, the V gene TRBV28, with a possible D match to TRBD1 (6 bases). The CDR3 loop spans 20 amino acids. The V end lost 3 bases, the J end lost 7 bases, and 33 bases lay between the germline ends. The germline V gene encodes CDR1 MDHEN and CDR2 SYDVKM. CDR3 protein: CASSFKGRGQARALRGTQYF. Here the CDR3 DNA reads TGTGCCAGCAGTTTCAAGGGCCGGGGACAAGCTCGTGCCCTTCGAGGGACCCAGTACTTC.

The chain links TRBV30 to TRBJ1-2; no clear D. Germline V gene sequence: CDR1 GTSNPN, CDR2 SVGIG (reference sequence). Trimming removed 1 base at V and 2 bases at J, with 8 bases between. There are 13 residues in the CDR3. DNA for the CDR3: TGTGCCTGGAGTGGCCGGAGAAACTATGGCTACACCTTC. This encodes CAWSGRRNYGYTF.

The sample holds a few counts of this clonotype. The genes are TRBV20-1 and TRBJ2-4; the D gene could be TRBD1 or TRBD2 (5 bases each). The V gene's germline CDR1 is DFQATT and CDR2 SNEGSKA (reference sequence). Trimming removed 1 base at V and 0 bases at J, with 10 bases between. This CDR3 has 15 residues. Here the CDR3 reads CSARVPGTAKNIQYF. CDR3 coding DNA: TGCAGTGCTAGAGTCCCAGGGACAGCCAAAAACATTCAGTACTTC.

Comments on this clonotype: One end of the junction fails to match germline, which may point to a read error. This chain links TRBV5-1 with TRBJ2-1, with a weak D call TRBD2 (6 bases). The CDR3 sequence is 13 residues long. Germline V gene sequence: CDR1 SGHRS, CDR2 YFSETQ. In DNA, the CDR3 is TGCGCCAGCAGCGCGGGACGGTACAATAAGCAGTTCTTC. It encodes CASSAGRYNKQFF.

This clonotype was seen only a few times. The chain carries TRBV12-3 or TRBV12-4 and TRBJ1-6, with D unresolved. The V gene lost 1 base and the J gene lost 10 bases, with 11 bases spanning the gap. This CDR3 is 14 amino acids long. DNA of the CDR3: TGTGCCAGCAGTTTAGGTTCAGATTACTCACCCCTCCACTTT. This gives the protein CASSLGSDYSPLHF.

The V and J genes are TRBV24-1 and TRBJ1-2; possible D gene TRBD1, 5 bases. CDR1 KGHDR and CDR2 SFDVKD come from the germline V gene. Trimming shortened V by 4 bases and J by 8 bases, and 13 bases separated the two germline ends. There are 13 residues in the CDR3. The CDR3 DNA is TGTGCCACCAGTGACCCAGGGCACCAAGGCTACACCTTC. This codes for CATSDPGHQGYTF.

The V and J genes are TRBV11-1 and TRBJ1-4; maybe TRBD1 (6 bases). The germline V gene has CDR1 SGHAT and CDR2 FQDESV (reference sequence). The CDR3 is 16 residues long. The V gene lost 1 base and the J gene lost 4 bases, with 13 bases spanning the gap. In DNA form, the CDR3 reads TGTGCCAGCAGCTTAGTTCCGGACAGCTTTAATGAAAAACTGTTTTTT. Translating gives CASSLVPDSFNEKLFF.

The chain links TRBV7-2 to TRBJ2-7; 13 bases are a match to TRBD2. With V trimmed by 5 bases and J by 2 bases, 3 bases remained unmatched. This CDR3 has 15 amino acids. Germline V gene lookup returns CDR1 SGHTA and CDR2 FQGNSA. DNA of the CDR3: TGTGCCAGCAGCGTCGGACTAGCGGGAGCCTACGAGCAGTACTTC. Translation gives CASSVGLAGAYEQYF.

V gene TRBV4-1 combines with J gene TRBJ1-5, with D possibly TRBD1 on 5 matching bases. V lost 0 bases to trimming and J lost 4 bases, with 19 bases between them. This CDR3 has 18 amino acids. Germline V gives CDR1 MGHRA, CDR2 YSYEKL. Written as DNA, the CDR3 is TGCGCCAGCAGCCAAGACATCCCGAGACCCGGGGGGAATCAGCCCCAGCATTTT. It encodes CASSQDIPRPGGNQPQHF.

CDR3 sequence reads: CASSLLGQGASLSYEQYF. The CDR3 nucleotides read TGTGCCAGCAGTTTACTGGGACAGGGGGCTTCCTTGTCCTACGAGCAGTACTTC. The chain couples TRBV28 to TRBJ2-7, with 12 bases lining up with TRBD1. The CDR3 consists of 18 residues. Trimming at V came to 2 bases and at J to 1 base, leaving 9 bases not matched to a gene. Germline-derived CDR1 and CDR2 are MDHEN and SYDVKM.